Listed below are T cell receptor beta chains from one sample, sequenced in a study of OX40 agonist ivuxolimab in advanced cancers. Here immunoSEQ multiplex PCR was the method, and the copy in TCRdb shows in-frame clones only, minus some. The sample shows some 150,000 clones, about nine tenths of them seen only once. The sequencing used CD4+ or CD8+ T cells sorted from blood, collected in a trial of the OX40 agonist ivuxolimab. The receptors originated from an adult with an advanced solid tumor such as melanoma, head and neck, liver or kidney cancer. The CDR3 runs from the conserved cysteine through the conserved F or W. D genes are given only for firm matches. Size tells how often a clone was seen (once, few, many) or the class of an expanded clone, and some rows leave it out.

j_call clone_size v_call d_call cdr3_nt cdr3_aa
TRBJ1-5 - TRBV5-5 - TGTGCCAGCAGCAACGACCCTTTTTTCAATCAGCCCCAGCATTTT CASSNDPFFNQPQHF
TRBJ1-1 once TRBV7-2 - TGTGCCAGCAGGCTACGCGTTGGGGAGAACACTGAAGCTTTCTTT CASRLRVGENTEAFF
TRBJ2-3 - TRBV29-1 TRBD2 TGCAGCGTTGAAGGTAGCGGGAGAGCGGATACGCAGTATTTT CSVEGSGRADTQYF
TRBJ2-2 - TRBV5-4 - TGTGCCAGCAGTCGCAGGGGAGTAGGAACCGGGGAGCTGTTTTTT CASSRRGVGTGELFF
TRBJ2-3 - TRBV15 TRBD2 TGTGCCACCAGCGTAGCGGGACGGTCGCAGTATTTT CATSVAGRSQYF
TRBJ2-3 - TRBV18 - TGTGCCAGCTCAACCATGCAGGTCCGGTCGGTAGATACGCAGTATTTT CASSTMQVRSVDTQYF
TRBJ2-7 - TRBV11-2 - TGTGCCAGCAGCCCACCACGGTGGGGAATGAGCTCCTACGAGCAGTACTTC CASSPPRWGMSSYEQYF
TRBJ1-2 - TRBV28 - TGTGCCAGCAGGGCAACGGGGGCCTTCTATGGCTACACCTTC CASRATGAFYGYTF
TRBJ1-4 few TRBV6-1 TRBD1 TGTGCCACGGACAGGGGAAATGAAAAACTGTTTTTT CATDRGNEKLFF
TRBJ1-2 - TRBV5-1 TRBD1 TGCGCCAGCAGCTCACAGGGGGATTCTTATGGCTACACCTTC CASSSQGDSYGYTF
TRBJ2-3 - TRBV6-5 TRBD2 TGTGCCAGCAGACCGCCCTCTAGCGGTGCAGATACGCAGTATTTT CASRPPSSGADTQYF
TRBJ2-7 - TRBV10-3 - TGTGCCATCAGTAGGTCGGCGGTGGGCTACGAGCAGTACTTC CAISRSAVGYEQYF
TRBJ2-7 - TRBV6-5 - TGTGCCAGCAGGTCTCTATACCGGACCTACGAGCAGTACTTC CASRSLYRTYEQYF
TRBJ1-5 - TRBV19 - TGTGCCAGTAGTTCACGACAGGTTAGCAATCAGCCCCAGCATTTT CASSSRQVSNQPQHF
TRBJ2-7 once TRBV5-6 - TGTGCCAGCAGCTCTGGGTCCTACGAGCAGTACTTC CASSSGSYEQYF
TRBJ1-1 - TRBV10-3 - TGTGCCATCAGGCGCCCCCCGGGGGTGGACACTGAAGCTTTCTTT CAIRRPPGVDTEAFF
TRBJ2-2 - TRBV7-3 TRBD1 TGTGCCAGCAGCCCTCAAGGACAGGTCGCCGGGGAGCTGTTTTTT CASSPQGQVAGELFF
TRBJ2-5 once TRBV5-1 TRBD2 TGCGCCAGCAGCTTGGCCGGGAGTAGCGGGAGACAAGAGACCCAGTACTTC CASSLAGSSGRQETQYF
TRBJ2-2 - TRBV18 - TGTGCCAGCTCACCACCGCCCGGGGAGCTGTTTTTT CASSPPPGELFF